This entry is about one TCR beta chain. CDR3 length equals 15 residues. V was trimmed by 1 base and J by 6 bases, leaving 14 bases between them. Germline loops: CDR1 SGHRS, CDR2 YFSETQ. This sample was taken from a study of blood T cell repertoires in COVID-19. Overall study context: Nucleic acid was either cDNA or gDNA, and it came from T cells, B-cell-depleted T cells, or PBMCs.

Assay: immunoSEQ multiplex PCR; the TCRdb copy retains only in-frame clones and omits some. The table lists about 240,000 clones, about four fifths of them singletons. The source material was PBMCs or T cells enriched from blood (not recorded which). This chain connects TRBV5-1 to TRBJ2-1; tentatively, D is TRBD2 (6 bases). The receptor comes from a woman aged 40 to 50 who had been exposed to COVID-19. CDR3: CASSLRASDGNEQFF. Here the CDR3 DNA reads TGCGCCAGCAGCTTGCGGGCTAGCGATGGCAATGAGCAGTTCTTC.